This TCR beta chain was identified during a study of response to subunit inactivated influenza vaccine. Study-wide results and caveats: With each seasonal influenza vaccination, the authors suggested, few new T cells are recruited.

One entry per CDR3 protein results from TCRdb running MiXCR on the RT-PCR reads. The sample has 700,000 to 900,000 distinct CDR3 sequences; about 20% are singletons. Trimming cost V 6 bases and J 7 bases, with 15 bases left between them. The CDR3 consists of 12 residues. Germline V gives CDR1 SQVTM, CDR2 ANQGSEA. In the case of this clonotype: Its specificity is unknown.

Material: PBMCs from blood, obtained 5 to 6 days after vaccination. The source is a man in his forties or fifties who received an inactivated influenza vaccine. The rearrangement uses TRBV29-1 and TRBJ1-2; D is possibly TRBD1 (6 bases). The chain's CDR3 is CSVPSGGLGYTF. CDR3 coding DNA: TGCAGCGTACCCAGTGGGGGGCTTGGCTACACCTTC.